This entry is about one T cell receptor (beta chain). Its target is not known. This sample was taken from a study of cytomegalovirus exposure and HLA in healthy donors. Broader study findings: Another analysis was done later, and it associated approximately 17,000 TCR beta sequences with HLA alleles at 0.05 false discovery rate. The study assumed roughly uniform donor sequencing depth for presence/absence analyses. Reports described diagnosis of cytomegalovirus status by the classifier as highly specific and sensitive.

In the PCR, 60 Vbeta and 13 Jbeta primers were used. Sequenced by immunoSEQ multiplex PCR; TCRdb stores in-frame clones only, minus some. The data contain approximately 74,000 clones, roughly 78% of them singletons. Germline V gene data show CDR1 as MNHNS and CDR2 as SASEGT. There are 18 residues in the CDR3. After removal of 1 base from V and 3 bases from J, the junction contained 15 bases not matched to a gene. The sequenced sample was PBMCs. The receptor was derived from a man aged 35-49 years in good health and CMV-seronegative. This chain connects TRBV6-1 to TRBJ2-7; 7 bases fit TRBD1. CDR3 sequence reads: CASSEGALRDSRYYEQYF. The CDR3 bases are TGTGCCAGCAGTGAAGGGGCGCTCCGGGACAGCCGTTACTACGAGCAGTACTTC.